Listed below are T cell receptor beta chains from one sample, sequenced in a study of blood T cell repertoires in COVID-19. Only in-frame clones appear in the TCRdb table, and some are missing; sequencing was by immunoSEQ multiplex PCR. The data show about 370,000 clones, roughly 90% seen once. Sequencing was performed on peripheral blood. These receptors were collected from a woman aged 25 to 39 with COVID-19, enrolled during active disease. Each CDR3 is given without its conserved first and last residue.

TRBV30	TRBJ1-2	AWRGGAVTNYGYT
TRBV6-5	TRBJ1-5	ASSPGTGHQPQH
TRBV9	TRBJ2-2	ASSMDRAGTHVTGELF
TRBV6-5	TRBJ2-3	ASSQQGTDTQY
TRBV18	TRBJ2-7	ASSQPGRNDEQY
TRBV18	TRBJ1-2	ASSPRQGDGYT
TRBV4-3	TRBJ2-5	ASSQDGGGAWGETQY
TRBV6-6	TRBJ2-1	ASSYSTSNNEQF
TRBV28	TRBJ1-2	ASRGQGTNYGYT
TRBV7-9	TRBJ2-1	ASSSTTYNEQF
TRBV25-1	TRBJ1-2	ASRGQDGMGMGYT
TRBV11-2	TRBJ1-1	ASRTGLNTEAF
TRBV5-1	TRBJ2-2	ASSSQGGAGTGELF
TRBV24-1	TRBJ1-1	ATSDRGVDTEAF